This paragraph reports one T cell receptor beta chain. No cognate antigen has been identified for it. No quality values exist for individual bases; no much larger clone is one base distant. The receptor library was made with the immunoSEQ multiplex PCR assay. The multiplex PCR relied on a mix of 60 forward primers for TCR Vbeta segments and 13 reverse primers for TCR Jbeta segments. Amplification of the CDR3 region of rearranged TCR beta genes was performed with a multiplex PCR assay on genomic DNA. On the Illumina HiSeq System, the amplified TCR beta libraries were sequenced as 87-base-pair reads. The authors' pipeline ran thus. A later analysis tallied 75 million to 95 million unique TCR beta chains across the 666 repertoires, and about 10 million of those chains were shared by two or more donors. To remove PCR and sequencing errors, raw reads were error-corrected and collapsed into unique sequences using a nearest-neighbor algorithm that merged closely related sequences. V, D and J gene segments were assigned by aligning CDR3 sequences to IMGT reference sequences. For a sequence to be retained, a match of at least six nucleotides to both a V gene segment and a J gene segment was required. Rearrangements were called productive when the CDR3 lacked stop codons and stayed in frame with V and J; all others were non-productive. Following IMGT convention, CDR3 was defined as the stretch from the second conserved V-encoded cysteine up to the conserved J-encoded phenylalanine. Sequences without an unambiguous match to a single V gene segment were excluded from the earlier analysis of approximately 560 of the donors. An earlier analysis of roughly 590 of the donors called V segments functional above 56.7% productive rearrangements and segregating when the between-donor standard deviation exceeded 5%. A statistical classification framework was developed to diagnose cytomegalovirus status using the catalog of TCR beta chain sequences. In a later analysis, TCR nucleotide sequences were compared against IMGT/GENE-DB human TR gene sequences so that V and J genes could be assigned. In a later analysis, CDR3 sequences and most-parsimonious VDJ recombination scenarios were assigned using the TCRdist pipeline. In a later analysis, every TCR beta chain was defined by the combination of its CDR3 amino acid sequence and its V-gene family, and reads without a unique V-gene family were dropped. A later analysis removed several hundred highly shared, low-generation-probability nucleotide sequences to deal with suspected cross-contamination and a sequencing artifact. In a later analysis, a clonal expansion index for each public chain was calculated from normalized within-repertoire ranks of inferred template counts. Generation probabilities in a later analysis came from a VDJ recombination model fitted to out-of-frame rearrangements, and those results were checked against IGoR. In a later analysis, TCR-TCR, TCR-HLA and TCR-CMV co-occurrence was scored with hypergeometric tests, and a repertoire-size bias correction was applied to TCR pairs. False discovery rates were estimated in a later analysis by permuting HLA or CMV assignments 20 times. In a later analysis, co-occurring TCRs were grouped using DBSCAN, and TCRdist sequence similarity was added for clustering within HLA-allele-positive subsets. Repertoires with fewer than 30,000 or more than 120,000 public chains, plus five repertoires with anomalous nucleotide sharing, were excluded from co-occurrence clustering. TCRdb re-hosts the immuneACCESS table, in-frame sequences only. Its copies lack some clones; in the studies checked, an unresolved V gene accounts for under half of them, and the cause for the rest is not known. The V and J calls and clone size were taken over from that table, and D and trimming were inferred from the DNA. The sample has about 120,000 clones on record, over 65% of them singletons. The ten largest account for 3% to 4.5% of the sample.

The cysteine opens and the phenylalanine closes a CDR3 of 13 amino acids. Only the CDR3 DNA stays, 39 bases, in frame from base 1. V sheds 5 bases and J sheds 3 bases, leaving 7 bases between their ends. CDR1 and CDR2 were assigned from the germline V gene as MNHNS and SASEGT. The cohort comprised some 700 healthy bone marrow donors. At the time of sampling, every cohort member was nominally healthy, though immune exposures that went unrecorded were likely present. The donor tested CMV seropositive, placing the donor among the 250 to 350 seropositive members of the cohort. Every donor gave a peripheral blood sample, and the peripheral blood mononuclear cells from that sample were used for TCR beta sequencing. The Qiagen DNeasy Blood Extraction Kit was used to extract genomic DNA from the blood cell samples. The record originates from a study of cytomegalovirus exposure and HLA in healthy donors (dated by TCRdb to about 2017). Regarding the research as a whole: According to an earlier analysis of 587 of the donors, 150 million to 200 million T cells yielded 90 million to 140 million unique TCR beta sequences and about 300 Gb of sequence data. An early release covering roughly 600 HLA-typed donors comprised 250 to 350 gigabases of sequencing data and about 90 million unique TCR sequences. Among the roughly 390 genotyped donors, around 81% belonged to the genetic ancestry cluster associated with self-reported Caucasian donors. The study was designed to test whether signatures of past pathogen exposure could be identified by cataloging public T cell receptors. The T cell repertoires of under 700 subjects were profiled by immunosequencing and related to cytomegalovirus serostatus. Along with the approximately 700-subject first cohort, a separate validation cohort of over a hundred different subjects was used. The study combined high-throughput TCR immunosequencing, statistical association of individual TCRs with disease status, and machine learning to predict cytomegalovirus infection status. In a later analysis, previously published TCR beta repertoires from 600 to 850 donors were re-analyzed and high-resolution HLA genotyping was added so that TCR occurrence patterns could be studied. Rather than using new phenotypic data, the later analysis identified candidate immune exposures from TCR beta sequences and from how often those sequences occurred across donors. To decide whether each TCR beta V gene segment behaved as functional or pseudogenic, an earlier analysis of some 600 of the donors relied on high-throughput TCR beta sequencing. Donor age, sex, ethnicity and CMV serostatus were compiled together with the repertoire data. A later genetic analysis used genome-wide SNP genotypes for about 65% of the 666 donors, treating that subset as a discovery cohort. Every repertoire in the discovery cohort had been generated on one and the same sequencing platform. Both class I and class II loci were covered by HLA typing, at four-digit resolution. The number of donors typed differed by locus, with 629-630 for A, B, C, DRB1 and DQB1, 522 for DQA1, about 610 for DPA1, and around 450 for DPB1. Because of strong linkage in the cohort, a few DR-DQ haplotypes were treated as single units for association and clustering. Among about 360 genotyped donors of the cohort, an average of around 240,000 unique TCR beta nucleotide sequences were sequenced per donor, roughly 20% of them non-productive. What the authors observed across the whole study: While some public TCRs were present in many individuals, most TCR sequences turned up only very rarely across donors. CMV serostatus was the only immune exposure information available for the cohort. HLA typing was unavailable for some donors at each locus, so association tests used only the typed subset. A further reported finding was that TCR beta sequences accurately predicted the HLA-A and HLA-B alleles for most subjects in the first cohort. A group of highly shared sequence variants was considered likely to be a technical artifact of the sequencing pipeline. The presence/absence analyses assumed that sequencing depth was roughly uniform across donors, and that assumption may not be true. Correlated functional status among segregating V segments might be attributable to linkage disequilibrium, but an unknown experimental factor could not be ruled out. It was suggested by the authors that the approach could potentially be generalized to other disease states and immunological phenotypes. According to a later analysis, most CMV-associated TCR beta chains appeared to be HLA-restricted, and the HLA associations seemed to be driven largely by CMV exposure. Some IMGT-functional V segments, including TRBV6-2 and TRBV6-3, could not be distinguished by the 87-base-pair reads and were therefore excluded. In a later analysis, 15,000 to 20,000 TCR beta sequences were associated with specific HLA alleles at a false discovery rate of 0.05. In both the original and validation cohorts, the classifier was reported to diagnose cytomegalovirus status with high specificity and sensitivity. A later analysis found that TCR association rates varied across HLA loci, with DRB1 alleles showing the most associated TCRs and HLA-C alleles the fewest. When HLA alleles, especially DR and DQ, strongly co-occurred, attributing TCR associations to individual alleles was difficult. A later genetic analysis associated a missense DCLRE1C variant with V-gene and J-gene trimming of TCR beta chains, and an independent cohort replicated the association. A few of the identified cytomegalovirus-associated TCR beta chains were confirmed in vitro to be specific for cytomegalovirus antigens. The earlier analysis of nearly 600 of the donors excluded seventeen rarely observed V segments, including chromosome 9 orphons, because counts were too low. In this cohort, only TCR beta chains were sequenced, and detectable features were limited by the absence of alpha or paired-chain data. According to a later analysis, parvovirus B19, influenza, CMV and Epstein-Barr virus appeared linked to several top co-occurrence clusters. A later genetic analysis reported fewer N-insertions in productive TCRs among donors in an Asian-associated ancestry cluster than the roughly 650-donor mean. In an earlier analysis of about 600 of the donors, most TCR beta V segments appeared in productive rearrangements about 87% or about 30% of the time, broadly matching IMGT annotations. The study gave a list of under 200 TCR beta chains associated with cytomegalovirus. In a later analysis, HLA-associated TCR beta chains showed more clonal expansion and lower generation probabilities than non-associated chains that were equally common.

What was sequenced was PBMCs. This clonotype was sampled from a man aged 35-49 years in good health and CMV-seropositive. The V and J genes are TRBV6-1 and TRBJ2-2, with the D gene uncertain. The DNA reads TGTGCCAGCAGTAAATTCGACACCGGGGAGCTGTTTTTT. This encodes CASSKFDTGELFF.